This is a list of T cell receptor beta chains from one sample in a study of tumor T cells in aggressive B-cell lymphoma. Profiled with immunoSEQ multiplex PCR; TCRdb holds only in-frame clones, not every one. This sample has about 9,800 clones, with almost 85% found just once. The sequenced material came from tumor tissue. The receptors shown here come from an adult with diffuse large B cell lymphoma. CDR3s include the opening cysteine and the closing phenylalanine or tryptophan. The order of the fields is CDR3 protein, J gene, V gene, CDR3 length.

CASRDRTEAFF | TRBJ1-1 | TRBV25-1 | 11
CASSITGSRADTQYF | TRBJ2-3 | TRBV5-4 | 15
CVSRAAGVAYNEQFF | TRBJ2-1 | TRBV28 | 15
CASSIIVGANYGYTF | TRBJ1-2 | TRBV19 | 15
CASSRGQYNEQFF | TRBJ2-1 | TRBV5-4 | 13
CASSVLSGDTEAFF | TRBJ1-1 | TRBV9 | 14
CASSARPGGELFF | TRBJ2-2 | TRBV11-3 | 13
CASSRAGGPLSSGKTLYEQYF | TRBJ2-7 | TRBV4-2 | 21
CASSLQGLAGAVEQYF | TRBJ2-7 | TRBV7-2 | 16
CASSTRLAALSSYNEQFF | TRBJ2-1 | TRBV27 | 18
CAISGRDRDRVSGEQFF | TRBJ2-1 | TRBV10-3 | 17
CASSQTGRSYEQYF | TRBJ2-7 | TRBV11-1 | 14
CASSHDSGNNYEQYF | . | TRBV4-1 | 15
CASSRDRGPQHF | TRBJ1-5 | TRBV5-6 | 12
CASSPAGISEQYF | TRBJ2-7 | TRBV28 | 13
CASKRRGANTGELFF | TRBJ2-2 | TRBV6-5 | 15
CASRLAGETQYF | TRBJ2-5 | TRBV19 | 12
CASSILANTGELFF | TRBJ2-2 | TRBV7-3 | 14
CASSLASGSGPGNTIYF | TRBJ1-3 | TRBV7-6 | 17
CSVEDFGYEQYF | TRBJ2-7 | TRBV29-1 | 12
CAWNRQRIILNTEAFF | TRBJ1-1 | TRBV30 | 16
CASRKGTGSNEQFF | TRBJ2-1 | TRBV6-5 | 14
CASSVGGLAGADTQYF | TRBJ2-3 | TRBV9 | 16
CASSTSYGYTF | TRBJ1-2 | TRBV19 | 11
CASSKTLAPGELFF | TRBJ2-2 | TRBV19 | 14
CASSPDSTNEKLFF | TRBJ1-4 | TRBV5-1 | 14
CALGGRDSNQPQHF | TRBJ1-5 | TRBV28 | 14
CASSPTGDYGYTF | TRBJ1-2 | TRBV19 | 13
CASSPGYGYTF | TRBJ1-2 | TRBV5-4 | 11
CASSYGGTYNSPLHF | TRBJ1-6 | TRBV27 | 15
CASSRRDSQETQYF | TRBJ2-5 | TRBV5-4 | 14
CASSFLTGNTEAFF | TRBJ1-1 | TRBV5-1 | 14
CASRGTGGFYGYTF | TRBJ1-2 | TRBV19 | 14
CASSEGTGGKSPLHF | TRBJ1-6 | TRBV6-1 | 15
CASSPAVGGRGSYNEQFF | TRBJ2-1 | TRBV18 | 18
CASNPDSSYNEQFF | TRBJ2-1 | TRBV5-1 | 14
CASSSPGQGNEKLFF | TRBJ1-4 | TRBV6-5 | 15
CASSLDETQGFRNEQFF | TRBJ2-1 | TRBV11-2 | 17
CASRETSGSRNEQFF | TRBJ2-1 | TRBV2 | 15
CASRSGTQGYNEQFF | TRBJ2-1 | TRBV6-5 | 15